This TCR beta chain was captured in a study of T cells in women clearing cervical HPV infection. Clones were sequenced by immunoSEQ multiplex PCR, and TCRdb holds only the in-frame ones, with some missing. In total, the table holds around 16,000 clones. The CDR3 loop spans 16 amino acids. V gave up 4 bases and J gave up 3 bases; unmatched junction bases: 8. Germline CDR1 is MNHNS and CDR2 is SASEGT. Concerning this clone: The read falls 3 residues short of the CDR3 end, and the missing part is taken from the germline J gene.

The sequence derives from a woman between 18 and 75 years old with a cervical HPV16 infection that either progressed to CIN3+ or cleared (not recorded which). The specimen was blood buffy coat. This chain links TRBV6-1 with TRBJ2-1, with 8 bases fitting TRBD2. CDR3 bases read: TGTGCCAGCAGTGGCCCGGGACTAGGAGACTACAATGAG. Amino acid sequence: CASSGPGLGDYNE. The complete CDR3 reads CASSGPGLGDYNEQFF.